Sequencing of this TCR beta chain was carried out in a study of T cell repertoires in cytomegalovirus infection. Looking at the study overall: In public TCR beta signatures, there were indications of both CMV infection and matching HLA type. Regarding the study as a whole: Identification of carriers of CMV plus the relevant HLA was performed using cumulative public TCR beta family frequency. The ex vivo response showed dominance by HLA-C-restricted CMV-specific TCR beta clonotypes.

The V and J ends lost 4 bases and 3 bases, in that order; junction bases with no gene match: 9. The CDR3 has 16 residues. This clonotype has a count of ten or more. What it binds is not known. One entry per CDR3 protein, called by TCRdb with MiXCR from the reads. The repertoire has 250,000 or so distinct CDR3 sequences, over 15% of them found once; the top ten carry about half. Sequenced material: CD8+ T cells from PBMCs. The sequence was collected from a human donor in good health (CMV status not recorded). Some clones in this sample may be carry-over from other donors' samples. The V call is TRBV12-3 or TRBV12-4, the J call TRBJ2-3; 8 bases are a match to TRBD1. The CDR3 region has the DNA TGTGCCAGCAGTTATAGCAGGGGGCGGAAAACAGATACGCAGTATTTT. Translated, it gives CASSYSRGRKTDTQYF.